The 2 T cell receptor beta chains reported below all come from one sample, sequenced in a study of siplizumab effects on memory and regulatory T cells. Assay: immunoSEQ multiplex PCR; the TCRdb copy retains only in-frame clones and omits some. The table lists over 90,000 clones, 80% to 95% of them singletons. Sequenced: CD4+ T cells sorted from blood. Receptor source: a human donor in good health.

The J gene is TRBJ2-3, the V gene TRBV28; D not certain. Deletions cut 2 bases from V and 7 bases from J, with 16 bases between. This CDR3 is built from 15 residues. Germline CDR1 and CDR2: MDHEN and SYDVKM. The CDR3 nucleotides read TGTGCCAGCAGTTTACGAACGATACTACTTCATACGCAGTATTTT. Its translation: CASSLRTILLHTQYF.

The V gene is TRBV7-2, the J gene TRBJ1-3; 7 bases are shared with TRBD1. The CDR3 has 18 residues. V shed 6 bases, J shed 3 bases, and the junction held 17 bases outside the gene matches. Germline assignment: CDR1 SGHTA and CDR2 FQGNSA. CDR3 sequence reads: CASSFGRLDRALGNTIYF. The CDR3 region has the DNA TGTGCCAGCAGTTTCGGACGCTTAGACAGGGCCCTTGGAAACACCATATATTTT.